The rows below give T cell receptor beta chains drawn from one sample of a study of T cell responses to AZD1222 COVID-19 vaccine. The data were produced by immunoSEQ multiplex PCR, yet TCRdb's version contains in-frame clones alone and is incomplete. The sample records some 140,000 clones, approximately 93% being singletons. The sample in question was peripheral blood, obtained on day 0 of AZD1222 vaccination. These receptors were obtained from an adult in good health. CDR3s include the opening cysteine and the closing phenylalanine or tryptophan. The D gene is left open where the match is weak. Only part of the rows carry a size: once, few, many, or a class if the clone is expanded.

j_gene: TRBJ2-1; abundance: .; d_gene: TRBD2; v_gene: TRBV29-1; CDR3nt: TGCAGCGTGCGCGGACTAGCGGGGGGGGCCTACAATGAGCAGTTCTTC; CDR3aa: CSVRGLAGGAYNEQFF
j_gene: TRBJ2-1; abundance: .; d_gene: .; v_gene: TRBV19; CDR3nt: TGTGCCAGTAGTATATCCTCCTTAGGGCTTATCAGGGCGTTCTTC; CDR3aa: CASSISSLGLIRAFF
j_gene: TRBJ2-7; abundance: .; d_gene: .; v_gene: TRBV4-2; CDR3nt: TGTGCCAGCAGCCAAGATTGGTCAGGAAACTACGAGCAGTACTTC; CDR3aa: CASSQDWSGNYEQYF
j_gene: TRBJ2-5; abundance: .; d_gene: TRBD1; v_gene: TRBV19; CDR3nt: TGTGCCAGTAGTCCCGGACAGGGCCAAGAGACCCAGTACTTC; CDR3aa: CASSPGQGQETQYF
j_gene: TRBJ1-1; abundance: .; d_gene: .; v_gene: TRBV9; CDR3nt: TGTGCCAGCAGCGCGACAGGCCGAGGCACTGAAGCTTTCTTT; CDR3aa: CASSATGRGTEAFF
j_gene: TRBJ2-2; abundance: .; d_gene: TRBD2; v_gene: TRBV29-1; CDR3nt: TGCAGCGTTCAAGGTAGCGGGATACCCGGGGAGCTGTTTTTT; CDR3aa: CSVQGSGIPGELFF
j_gene: TRBJ2-1; abundance: .; d_gene: TRBD2; v_gene: TRBV7-3; CDR3nt: TGTGCCAGCAGCTTAAGTAGCGGGAGCGTGCAGTTCTTC; CDR3aa: CASSLSSGSVQFF
j_gene: TRBJ2-5; abundance: .; d_gene: .; v_gene: TRBV7-2; CDR3nt: TGTGCCAGCAGCCCGGGACGAGTATCAGAGACCCAGTACTTC; CDR3aa: CASSPGRVSETQYF
j_gene: TRBJ2-7; abundance: .; d_gene: TRBD2; v_gene: TRBV6-5; CDR3nt: TGTGCCAGCAGGCTTTTAGCGGGAGCCGAGCAGTACTTC; CDR3aa: CASRLLAGAEQYF
j_gene: TRBJ1-6; abundance: .; d_gene: .; v_gene: TRBV11-1; CDR3nt: TGTGCCAGCAGCAAGGGAAAAATTAATTCACCCCTCCACTTT; CDR3aa: CASSKGKINSPLHF
j_gene: TRBJ2-1; abundance: .; d_gene: TRBD2; v_gene: TRBV6-4; CDR3nt: TGTGCCAGCAGTGACTCTAGCGGGGGGGCCAATGAGCAGTTCTTC; CDR3aa: CASSDSSGGANEQFF
j_gene: TRBJ1-1; abundance: .; d_gene: .; v_gene: TRBV6-2/TRBV6-3; CDR3nt: TGTGCCAGCAGTTATTCCACTGAAGCTTTCTTT; CDR3aa: CASSYSTEAFF
j_gene: TRBJ1-2; abundance: .; d_gene: .; v_gene: TRBV27; CDR3nt: TGTGCCAGCACGACAGCTAACTATGGCTACACCTTC; CDR3aa: CASTTANYGYTF
j_gene: TRBJ1-5; abundance: .; d_gene: .; v_gene: TRBV28; CDR3nt: TGTGCCAGCACCAGGGACCGCCGACAGCCCCAGCATTTT; CDR3aa: CASTRDRRQPQHF
j_gene: TRBJ1-1; abundance: .; d_gene: .; v_gene: TRBV30; CDR3nt: TGTGCCTGGAGTTTTCTCCGACAGGCGGCTGAAGCTTTCTTT; CDR3aa: CAWSFLRQAAEAFF
j_gene: TRBJ1-1; abundance: .; d_gene: .; v_gene: TRBV11-3; CDR3nt: TGTGCCAGCAGCCCCACCCCAATCACTGAAGCTTTCTTT; CDR3aa: CASSPTPITEAFF
j_gene: TRBJ2-7; abundance: .; d_gene: .; v_gene: TRBV7-2; CDR3nt: TGTGCCAGCAGATTAGATATATTGGGTAGCGTTGAGCCCTACGAGCAGTACTTC; CDR3aa: CASRLDILGSVEPYEQYF
j_gene: TRBJ1-6; abundance: .; d_gene: .; v_gene: TRBV5-1; CDR3nt: TGCGCCAGCAGCTTGGTGAGGGACTCACCCCTCCACTTT; CDR3aa: CASSLVRDSPLHF
j_gene: TRBJ2-2; abundance: .; d_gene: .; v_gene: TRBV29-1; CDR3nt: TGCAGCGTTGGGGACATACCCGGGGAGCTGTTTTTT; CDR3aa: CSVGDIPGELFF
j_gene: TRBJ2-2; abundance: few; d_gene: .; v_gene: TRBV6-5; CDR3nt: TGTGCCAGCAGTCTACTACAGCCCGGGGAGCTGTTTTTT; CDR3aa: CASSLLQPGELFF
j_gene: TRBJ1-1; abundance: .; d_gene: TRBD1; v_gene: TRBV19; CDR3nt: TGTGCCAGTAGTCCTTGGGCAGGGGGTCTGGTGAACACTGAAGCTTTCTTT; CDR3aa: CASSPWAGGLVNTEAFF
j_gene: TRBJ1-4; abundance: .; d_gene: .; v_gene: TRBV29-1; CDR3nt: TGCAGCGTTGGGACGCGAGATGAAAAACTGTTTTTT; CDR3aa: CSVGTRDEKLFF
j_gene: TRBJ2-1; abundance: .; d_gene: TRBD2; v_gene: TRBV4-3; CDR3nt: TGCGCCAGCAGCCAAGAAAAACTAGCGGTTAATGAGCAGTTCTTC; CDR3aa: CASSQEKLAVNEQFF
j_gene: TRBJ1-2; abundance: .; d_gene: .; v_gene: TRBV6-4; CDR3nt: TGTGCCAGCACTAGGCTTCGGGAATTCTATGGCTACACCTTC; CDR3aa: CASTRLREFYGYTF
j_gene: TRBJ1-3; abundance: .; d_gene: .; v_gene: TRBV6-1; CDR3nt: TGTGCCAGCAGTGTGTCGCAGCCTCCGGCTGGAAACACCATATATTTT; CDR3aa: CASSVSQPPAGNTIYF
j_gene: TRBJ2-1; abundance: .; d_gene: .; v_gene: TRBV6-2/TRBV6-3; CDR3nt: TGTGCCAGCAGTTACCTGCTCGAACCGGGTAATGAGCAGTTCTTC; CDR3aa: CASSYLLEPGNEQFF
j_gene: TRBJ2-1; abundance: .; d_gene: TRBD2; v_gene: TRBV4-1; CDR3nt: TGCGCCAGCAGCCCCGTTGGGCGGGGGGCGTACAATGAGCAGTTCTTC; CDR3aa: CASSPVGRGAYNEQFF
j_gene: TRBJ2-2; abundance: .; d_gene: TRBD1; v_gene: TRBV18; CDR3nt: TGTGCCAGCTCACCAGACAGGGCATCCACCGGGGAGCTGTTTTTT; CDR3aa: CASSPDRASTGELFF
j_gene: TRBJ1-2; abundance: .; d_gene: .; v_gene: TRBV4-3; CDR3nt: TGCGCCAGCAGCCAAGAGTCTGGCACCTATGGCTACACCTTC; CDR3aa: CASSQESGTYGYTF
j_gene: TRBJ1-6; abundance: .; d_gene: .; v_gene: TRBV19; CDR3nt: TGTGCCTCTAAGAGGCAGGGGCTAGGTAATTCACCCCTCCACTTT; CDR3aa: CASKRQGLGNSPLHF
j_gene: TRBJ1-1; abundance: few; d_gene: .; v_gene: TRBV12-3/TRBV12-4; CDR3nt: TGTGCCAGCAGTTTTGGGCAGAACACTGAAGCTTTCTTT; CDR3aa: CASSFGQNTEAFF
j_gene: TRBJ1-2; abundance: .; d_gene: .; v_gene: TRBV7-2; CDR3nt: TGTGCCAGCAGCTTAGGGGCGGGAGTTAACTATGGCTACACCTTC; CDR3aa: CASSLGAGVNYGYTF
j_gene: TRBJ1-1; abundance: .; d_gene: TRBD1; v_gene: TRBV6-2/TRBV6-3; CDR3nt: TGTGCCAGCAGTTACGCCAGGGGGAGGACTGAAGCTTTCTTT; CDR3aa: CASSYARGRTEAFF
j_gene: TRBJ1-6; abundance: .; d_gene: .; v_gene: TRBV19; CDR3nt: TGTGCCAGCAATACCGTAAGGGGTTCACCCCTCCACTTT; CDR3aa: CASNTVRGSPLHF
j_gene: TRBJ1-1; abundance: once; d_gene: .; v_gene: TRBV6-2/TRBV6-3; CDR3nt: TGTGCCAGCAGTTACTCCGGGGAGTATGGAGCTTTCTTT; CDR3aa: CASSYSGEYGAFF
j_gene: TRBJ1-2; abundance: .; d_gene: TRBD1; v_gene: TRBV19; CDR3nt: TGTGCCAGTACCACCAGGGGGTATGGCTACACCTTC; CDR3aa: CASTTRGYGYTF
j_gene: TRBJ2-5; abundance: .; d_gene: .; v_gene: TRBV29-1; CDR3nt: TGCAGCGTTTGGGTTCGGAGGTTTGAGACCCAGTACTTC; CDR3aa: CSVWVRRFETQYF
j_gene: TRBJ2-3; abundance: .; d_gene: .; v_gene: TRBV4-1; CDR3nt: TGCGCCAGCAGCCAAAATATGTGGGAGGAAAGCACAGATACGCAGTATTTT; CDR3aa: CASSQNMWEESTDTQYF
j_gene: TRBJ1-1; abundance: .; d_gene: .; v_gene: TRBV4-2; CDR3nt: TGTGCCAGCAGCCAAGGGCCTGGGGCCCCCAACACTGAAGCTTTCTTT; CDR3aa: CASSQGPGAPNTEAFF
j_gene: TRBJ1-6; abundance: .; d_gene: .; v_gene: TRBV6-5; CDR3nt: TGTGCCAGCAGGGGGAGCTCCTATAATTCACCCCTCCACTTT; CDR3aa: CASRGSSYNSPLHF
j_gene: TRBJ1-6; abundance: .; d_gene: .; v_gene: TRBV2; CDR3nt: TGTGCCAGCAGTGAGGACGCGCCCCCATACCTCCACTTT; CDR3aa: CASSEDAPPYLHF
j_gene: TRBJ1-4; abundance: .; d_gene: .; v_gene: TRBV5-6; CDR3nt: TGTGCCAGCAGCTTGGGGCGCAGGGATAATGAAAAACTGTTTTTT; CDR3aa: CASSLGRRDNEKLFF
j_gene: TRBJ2-3; abundance: .; d_gene: .; v_gene: TRBV7-3; CDR3nt: TGTGCCAGCAGCCCACGCCTTAGCGGCTCCACTAGCACAGATACGCAGTATTTT; CDR3aa: CASSPRLSGSTSTDTQYF